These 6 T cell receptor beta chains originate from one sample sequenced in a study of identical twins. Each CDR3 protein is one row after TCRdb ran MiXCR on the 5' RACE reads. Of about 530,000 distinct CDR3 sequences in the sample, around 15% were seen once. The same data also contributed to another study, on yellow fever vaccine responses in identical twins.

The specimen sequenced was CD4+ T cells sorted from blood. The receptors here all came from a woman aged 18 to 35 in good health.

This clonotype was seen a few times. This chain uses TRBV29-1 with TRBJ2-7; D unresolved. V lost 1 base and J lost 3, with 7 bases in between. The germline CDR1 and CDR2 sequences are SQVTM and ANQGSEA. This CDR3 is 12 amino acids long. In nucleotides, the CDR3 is TGCAGCGTTGAAGGGCCATACTACGAGCAGTACTTC. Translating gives CSVEGPYYEQYF.

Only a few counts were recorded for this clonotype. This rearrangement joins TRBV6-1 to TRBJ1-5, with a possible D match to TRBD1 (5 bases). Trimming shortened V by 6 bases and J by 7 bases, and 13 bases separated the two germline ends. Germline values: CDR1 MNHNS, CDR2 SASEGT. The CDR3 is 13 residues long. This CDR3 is CASRQGDGQPQHF. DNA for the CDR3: TGTGCCAGCAGGCAGGGTGATGGGCAGCCCCAGCATTTT.

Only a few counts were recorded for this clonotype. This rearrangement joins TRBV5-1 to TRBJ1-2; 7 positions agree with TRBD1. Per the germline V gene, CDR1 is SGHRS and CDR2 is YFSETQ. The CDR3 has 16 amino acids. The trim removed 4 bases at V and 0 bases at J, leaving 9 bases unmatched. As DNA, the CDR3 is TGCGCCAGCAGCCCGAGGACAGGTGGTGCTAACTATGGCTACACCTTC. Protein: CASSPRTGGANYGYTF.

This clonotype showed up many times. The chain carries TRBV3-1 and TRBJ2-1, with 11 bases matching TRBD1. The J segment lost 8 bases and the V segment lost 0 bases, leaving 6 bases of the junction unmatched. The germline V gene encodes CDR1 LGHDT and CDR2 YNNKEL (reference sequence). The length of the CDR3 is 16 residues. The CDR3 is CASSQDVWTGGDEQFF. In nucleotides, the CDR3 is TGTGCCAGCAGCCAAGATGTGTGGACAGGGGGCGATGAGCAGTTCTTC.

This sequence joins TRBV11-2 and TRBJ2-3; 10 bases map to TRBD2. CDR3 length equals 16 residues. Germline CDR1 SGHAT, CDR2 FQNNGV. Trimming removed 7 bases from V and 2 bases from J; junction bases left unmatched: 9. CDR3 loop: CASNFRTSGYTDTQYF. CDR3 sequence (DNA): TGTGCCAGCAACTTTCGGACTAGCGGATACACAGATACGCAGTATTTT.

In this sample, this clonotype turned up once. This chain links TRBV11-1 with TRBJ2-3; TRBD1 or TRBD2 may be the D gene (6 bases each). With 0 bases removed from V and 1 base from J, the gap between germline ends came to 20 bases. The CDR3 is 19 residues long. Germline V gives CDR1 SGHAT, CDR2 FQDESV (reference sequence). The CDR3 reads CASSLAPRGVGGGTDTQYF. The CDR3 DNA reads TGTGCCAGCAGCTTAGCGCCCCGCGGGGTCGGGGGCGGCACAGATACGCAGTATTTT.